The present TCR beta chain was sequenced within a study of Graves' ophthalmopathy and Graves' hyperthyroidism (dated by TCRdb to 2016 to 2019). A note on the overall study: Peripheral blood was collected before any treatment was given, at the time of initial diagnosis. In total, 120 to 150 blood samples were TCR-sequenced: around 42 ophthalmopathy, under 85 hyperthyroidism and approximately 17 hyperthyroidism-to-ophthalmopathy patients. A discovery set of 95 to 100 patients (43 ophthalmopathy, some 58 stable hyperthyroidism) was enrolled to explore V-J signatures distinguishing ophthalmopathy from hyperthyroidism. Following sampling, methimazole starting at 30 mg daily was administered to hyperthyroidism patients, and high-dose intravenous methylprednisolone was administered to ophthalmopathy patients. In about six hyperthyroidism patients, the T-cell repertoires found in thyroid tissue were compared with those found in blood. The independent validation cohort included some 19 hyperthyroidism patients plus 17 patients who later progressed from hyperthyroidism to ophthalmopathy. The study used TCR beta repertoire signatures to distinguish Graves' ophthalmopathy from Graves' hyperthyroidism and to predict progression to ophthalmopathy.

This clonotype was seen many times. Its antigen is not yet known. No much larger clone is present one base from it, and per-base qualities are unavailable. Hyperthyroidism was defined as stable when no progression to ophthalmopathy occurred within 18 months of follow-up. Hyperthyroidism patients were newly diagnosed, were aged 18 to 65 years, and had a disease duration under 2 months. Anyone with other autoimmune diseases, uncontrolled infections, pregnancy or lactation was excluded from the study. Diagnosis was based on clinical symptoms, serum thyroxine, TRAb, thyroid ultrasound and orbital computed tomography. Using Ficoll-Paque density gradient centrifugation, PBMCs were isolated from about 9.2 ml of fresh peripheral blood. Total RNA was extracted with Trizol reagent and quality-checked on an Agilent 2100 Bioanalyzer. Beyond this particular receptor, the publication reports: Sample size was not predetermined statistically, and investigators were not blinded to group allocation. Most expanded thyroid clonotypes with frequency above 0.001 were also detected in blood, suggesting blood repertoires may reflect the thyroid immune response. In validation, the model predicted ophthalmopathy progression with roughly 68% sensitivity and roughly 72% specificity; around twelve predicted patients were CT-confirmed with GO in a median of around 6 months. Ophthalmopathy was separated from stable hyperthyroidism by the 13-signature model with roughly 90% sensitivity and about 83% specificity in cross-validation and with 80%/75% in the test set.

The junction shows trimming of 6 bases on V and 4 bases on J, plus 15 bases between the germline ends. Spanning cysteine to phenylalanine, the CDR3 consists of 14 amino acids. Only CDR3 DNA is held: 42 bases, read in frame from base 1. For repertoire sequencing, TCR beta CDR3 regions were amplified from RNA transcripts. The first round of RT-PCR was done with HTBI primers and the Qiagen OneStep RT-PCR kit, and was followed by a second round of multiplex PCR, then size selection and purification. The libraries underwent paired-end sequencing with 100 bp reads on an Illumina HiSeq2000. On the study's bioinformatics: Reads were processed with SOAPnuke, discarding reads with adapters, uncalled bases, mean Phred below 15, or no exact constant-primer or identifier match. High-quality paired reads were merged with COPE v1.2.5. Each unique nucleotide sequence was defined as a clonotype, and clonotypes were aligned to IMGT TRB V, D and J references with MiTCR v1.1. Only V-J combinations with frequency above 0.0001 were analysed, covering 99.2% of repertoires. For each V-J combination, a TCR clonal expansion and chaos score was defined as F50 clonal expansion divided by the chaos observed in the TCRdist matrix. Welch's t-statistics and random forest were used to reduce the features to about 14 V-J combinations, which were then used as input to a naive Bayes classifier. Thyroid-blood repertoire similarity was quantified with the Morisita-Horn index. Using fastp trimming at Q25 and MiXCR clonotype assembly, TCRdb reanalyzed the public sequencing data and kept in-frame beta chains. Each entry is one CDR3 protein sequence, shown with its most common DNA and genes. These V and J calls rely on TCRdb rather than the paper's analysis. Within this sample are some 350,000 distinct CDR3 sequences, with roughly 17% of them counted one time only. The ten largest clones capture 2.4% of the sample.

This receptor was obtained from an adult woman with stable Graves' hyperthyroidism. This sequence uses TRBV12-3 or TRBV12-4 and TRBJ1-2, with the D segment identity uncertain. The source material was peripheral blood. The CDR3 loop reads CASSPTGPLYGYTF. The DNA sequence is given as TGTGCCAGCAGCCCCACGGGCCCCCTCTATGGCTACACCTTC.